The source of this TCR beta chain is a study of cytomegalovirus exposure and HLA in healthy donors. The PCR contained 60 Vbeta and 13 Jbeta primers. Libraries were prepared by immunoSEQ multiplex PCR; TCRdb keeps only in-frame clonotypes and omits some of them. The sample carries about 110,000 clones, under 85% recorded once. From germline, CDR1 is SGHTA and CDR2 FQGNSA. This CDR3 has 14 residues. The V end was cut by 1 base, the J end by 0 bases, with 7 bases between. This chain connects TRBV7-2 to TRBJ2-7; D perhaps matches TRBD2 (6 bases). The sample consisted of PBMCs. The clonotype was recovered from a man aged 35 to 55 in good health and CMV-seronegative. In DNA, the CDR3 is TGTGCCAGCAGCTTAGGCGGGAACTCCTACGAGCAGTACTTC. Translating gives CASSLGGNSYEQYF.